This TCR beta chain was recovered during a study of blood T cell repertoires in COVID-19. The germline V and J ends were trimmed by 2 bases and 2 bases, with 9 bases remaining between them. The CDR3 is made up of 15 amino acids. Germline V gene lookup returns CDR1 KGHSH and CDR2 LQKENI. Assay: immunoSEQ multiplex PCR; the TCRdb copy retains only in-frame clones and omits some. The sample holds some 500,000 clones, approximately 88% seen once. Participants reported their clinical history, and cohort assignment relied on those reports. Donors of Cohort 3 who recovered were those that had two negative PCRs, clearance, or symptom resolution.

This TCR was sampled from a middle-aged woman who had recovered from COVID-19. The chain carries TRBV18 and TRBJ1-4; weak D call: TRBD1 (5 bases). The material sequenced was PBMCs or T cells enriched from blood (not recorded which). The CDR3 bases are TGTGCCAGCTCACCAGAGGGACTCACTAATGAAAAACTGTTTTTT. Translation: CASSPEGLTNEKLFF.